The sequence of this TCR beta chain was determined in a study of T cell changes during pregnancy in multiple sclerosis. V was cut by 3 bases and J by 5 bases, with 20 bases left in between. This CDR3 is 16 amino acids long. Germline CDR1 reads GTSNPN; CDR2 reads SVGIG (reference sequence). This table comes from immunoSEQ multiplex PCR, and its TCRdb copy is limited to in-frame clones, with some not included. The sample consists of about 42,000 clones, 80% to 95% of them appearing once. This TCR was sampled from a female donor in good health, enrolled as a control in a pregnancy study. The chain employs TRBV30 and TRBJ1-3; D perhaps matches TRBD1 (5 bases). The specimen was CD4+ T cells from peripheral blood mononuclear cells, collected in the second trimester of pregnancy. CDR3 nucleotides: TGTGCCTGGAGCAAGGCCCAATCCGGGGGGAGAAACACCATATATTTT. Amino acids: CAWSKAQSGGRNTIYF.